This TCR beta chain was captured in a study of a mutant IDH1 vaccine in newly diagnosed glioma. This CDR3 has 12 residues. V was clipped by 8 bases and J by 2 bases, with 9 bases between them. From germline, CDR1 is KGHSH and CDR2 LQKENI. The table came from immunoSEQ multiplex PCR; TCRdb's copy has only in-frame clones and leaves some out. The sample contains 45,000 to 65,000 clones, less than 65% of which appear only once. This clone was detected only a few times. As yet, its antigen is unknown. Time point defined: week 47, end of study. Doses consisted of 300 ug of mutant IDH1 20-mer peptide each, paired with topical imiquimod.

The chain combines TRBV18 with TRBJ1-1, with a tentative D call TRBD1 (5 bases). The sample was peripheral blood mononuclear cells (PBMCs), taken from a glioma patient whose treatment included an IDH1 peptide vaccine. This TCR was recovered from a man aged 40-49 years with glioma. Some clones in this sample may be carry-over from other donors' samples. This CDR3 is CASQDRNTEAFF. The CDR3 DNA reads TGTGCCAGCCAAGACAGAAACACTGAAGCTTTCTTT. The whole variable domain, filled in from reference TRBV18 and TRBJ1-1, reads NAGVMQNPRHLVRRRGQEARLRCSPMKGHSHVYWYRQLPEEGLKFMVYLQKENIIDESGMPKERFSAEFPKEGPSILRIQQVVRGDSAAYFCASQDRNTEAFFGQGTRLTVV.